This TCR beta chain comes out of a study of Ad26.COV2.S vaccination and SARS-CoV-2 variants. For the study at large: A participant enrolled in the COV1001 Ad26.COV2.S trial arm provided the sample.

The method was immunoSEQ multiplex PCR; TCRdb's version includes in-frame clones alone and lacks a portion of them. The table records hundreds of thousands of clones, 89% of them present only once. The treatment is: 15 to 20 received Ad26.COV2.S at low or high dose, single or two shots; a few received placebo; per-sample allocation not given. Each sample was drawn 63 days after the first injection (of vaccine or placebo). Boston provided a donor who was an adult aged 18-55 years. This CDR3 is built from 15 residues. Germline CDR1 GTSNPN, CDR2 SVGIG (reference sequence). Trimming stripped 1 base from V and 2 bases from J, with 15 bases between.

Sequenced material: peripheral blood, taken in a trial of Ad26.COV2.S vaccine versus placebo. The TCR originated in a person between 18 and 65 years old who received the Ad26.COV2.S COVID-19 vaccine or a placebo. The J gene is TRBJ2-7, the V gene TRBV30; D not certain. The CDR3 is CAWSGLGLNTYEQYF. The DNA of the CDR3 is TGTGCCTGGAGTGGCCTAGGGCTAAACACCTACGAGCAGTACTTC.